Listed below are T cell receptor beta chains from one sample, sequenced in a study of cytomegalovirus exposure and HLA in healthy donors. Some clones are missing from TCRdb's copy, which holds only in-frame ones; the method was immunoSEQ multiplex PCR. The data show 110,000 to 150,000 clones, over 70% seen once. Sequenced sample: PBMCs. The receptors were sampled from a man between 40 and 49 years old in good health and CMV-seronegative. Each CDR3 is given with its conserved first and last residue. The D gene is left open where the match is weak. The listing skips clone size in some rows; elsewhere it reads once, few, many or a size class.

CDR3 length	V gene	clone size	J gene	D gene	CDR3 protein	CDR3 DNA
14	TRBV29-1	NA	TRBJ2-7	TRBD1	CSVTRDSDSYEQYF	TGCAGCGTTACCCGGGACAGCGACTCCTACGAGCAGTACTTC
15	TRBV7-8	NA	TRBJ2-3	NA	CASSSTGTSTDTQYF	TGTGCCAGCAGCTCCACAGGGACCAGCACAGATACGCAGTATTTT
15	TRBV4-1	few	TRBJ1-1	TRBD1	CASSQGTERVTEAFF	TGCGCCAGCAGCCAGGGGACAGAGCGGGTCACTGAAGCTTTCTTT
14	TRBV5-4	NA	TRBJ2-1	NA	CASTFRDTDNEQFF	TGTGCCAGCACGTTCCGGGACACAGACAATGAGCAGTTCTTC
13	TRBV19	few	TRBJ1-1	NA	CASSPGGNTEAFF	TGTGCCAGTAGCCCGGGAGGGAACACTGAAGCTTTCTTT
15	TRBV5-1	few	TRBJ1-1	TRBD1	CASSLEQGQGARAFF	TGCGCCAGCAGCTTGGAACAAGGACAGGGGGCGCGAGCTTTCTTT
16	TRBV23-1	NA	TRBJ1-1	TRBD1	CASSHQGDRVNTEAFF	TGCGCCAGCAGTCATCAGGGGGACAGGGTAAACACTGAAGCTTTCTTT
14	TRBV6-5	NA	TRBJ2-1	TRBD2	CASTRRGGPDEQFF	TGTGCCAGCACTCGGCGGGGGGGCCCGGATGAGCAGTTCTTC
13	TRBV25-1	NA	TRBJ2-7	TRBD1	CASRGTGANEQYF	TGTGCCAGCCGCGGGACAGGGGCCAACGAGCAGTACTTC
15	TRBV27	few	TRBJ2-2	NA	CASSPRSSAGGELFF	TGTGCCAGCAGTCCTCGATCCTCGGCAGGCGGGGAGCTGTTTTTT
9	TRBV20-1	once	TRBJ1-2	NA	CSAGVGYTF	TGCAGTGCCGGAGTTGGCTACACCTTC
17	TRBV5-1	NA	TRBJ1-4	NA	CASSRPGSGLINEKLFF	TGCGCCAGCAGTCGCCCGGGGTCCGGCCTCATTAATGAAAAACTGTTTTTT
15	TRBV6-4	once	TRBJ2-6	NA	CASSVSGSGANVLTF	TGTGCCAGCAGCGTTTCGGGTTCTGGGGCCAACGTCCTGACTTTC
17	TRBV30	NA	TRBJ1-1	TRBD1	CAWRGQGSGNWNTEAFF	TGTGCCTGGAGGGGACAGGGATCGGGGAACTGGAACACTGAAGCTTTCTTT
15	TRBV6-5	NA	TRBJ1-2	NA	CASSYGGTPNYGYTF	TGTGCCAGCAGTTACGGTGGGACTCCTAACTATGGCTACACCTTC
14	TRBV7-2	NA	TRBJ2-7	TRBD1	CASSLVPGGQKQYF	TGTGCCAGCAGCTTAGTGCCAGGGGGCCAGAAGCAGTACTTC
16	TRBV7-8	few	TRBJ1-1	TRBD1	CASSLEAGQVWTEAFF	TGTGCCAGCAGCTTAGAAGCGGGACAGGTGTGGACTGAAGCTTTCTTT
14	TRBV28	NA	TRBJ2-1	NA	CASRFNRDYNEQFF	TGTGCCAGCAGATTCAACAGGGATTACAATGAGCAGTTCTTC
15	TRBV18	NA	TRBJ1-4	NA	CASSRGQPTNEKLFF	TGTGCCAGCTCACGAGGACAGCCAACTAATGAAAAACTGTTTTTT
11	TRBV29-1	NA	TRBJ1-1	NA	CSAYRDTEAFF	TGCAGCGCCTACAGGGACACTGAAGCTTTCTTT
15	TRBV6-1	NA	TRBJ2-3	NA	CASSYEGGNTDTQYF	TGTGCCAGCAGCTATGAAGGGGGAAACACAGATACGCAGTATTTT
12	TRBV10-2	NA	TRBJ1-6	NA	CASMGANSPLHF	TGCGCCAGCATGGGGGCTAATTCACCCCTCCACTTT
16	TRBV29-1	NA	TRBJ2-7	TRBD1	CSVVGHSRQGSYEQYF	TGCAGCGTCGTAGGACACTCTAGACAGGGCTCCTACGAGCAGTACTTC
16	TRBV10-3	NA	TRBJ2-1	NA	CAISTQTTASYNEQFF	TGTGCCATCAGCACCCAAACGACTGCCTCCTACAATGAGCAGTTCTTC
14	TRBV6-5	few	TRBJ1-6	NA	CASRAPGVNSPLHF	TGTGCCAGCAGAGCACCGGGAGTCAATTCACCCCTCCACTTT
15	TRBV5-4	NA	TRBJ2-3	NA	CASSLDVRSTDTQYF	TGTGCCAGCAGCTTGGATGTCCGGAGCACAGATACGCAGTATTTT
13	TRBV9	NA	TRBJ2-7	NA	CASSVGGTYEQYF	TGTGCCAGCAGCGTAGGGGGCACCTACGAGCAGTACTTC
13	TRBV5-1	NA	TRBJ2-7	NA	CASSSYPGYEQYF	TGCGCCAGCAGCTCCTATCCAGGCTACGAGCAGTACTTC
15	TRBV9	NA	TRBJ2-5	TRBD1	CASSVVDRGRETQYF	TGTGCCAGCAGCGTAGTAGACAGGGGTCGAGAGACCCAGTACTTC
16	TRBV5-4	NA	TRBJ1-5	NA	CASSFRGQGHSQPQHF	TGTGCCAGCAGCTTTAGAGGCCAGGGTCATAGTCAGCCCCAGCATTTT
17	TRBV9	NA	TRBJ2-5	TRBD2	CASSVGVLAGGGETQYF	TGTGCCAGCAGCGTAGGTGTGCTAGCGGGGGGGGGAGAGACCCAGTACTTC
17	TRBV14	NA	TRBJ1-3	NA	CASSQGALGYGGNTIYF	TGTGCCAGCAGCCAAGGGGCTCTTGGATACGGTGGAAACACCATATATTTT
14	TRBV6-5	NA	TRBJ2-3	TRBD1	CASRAGQGTDTQYF	TGTGCCAGCAGAGCGGGACAGGGGACAGATACGCAGTATTTT
15	TRBV6-5	NA	TRBJ1-4	TRBD1	CASSYTTGDHEKLFF	TGTGCCAGCAGTTACACAACAGGGGACCACGAAAAACTGTTTTTT
15	TRBV6-1	NA	TRBJ2-7	NA	CASRPFQLGPYEQYF	TGTGCCAGCAGACCCTTCCAGTTGGGGCCCTACGAGCAGTACTTC
14	TRBV21-1	NA	TRBJ1-4	NA	CASSKGSHSEKLFF	TGTGCCAGCAGCAAAGGCTCCCATAGTGAAAAACTGTTTTTT
13	TRBV27	once	TRBJ1-3	TRBD1	CASSPRQGHTIYF	TGTGCCAGCAGTCCTCGACAGGGACACACCATATATTTT
14	TRBV2	NA	TRBJ2-7	TRBD1	CAVGQGALTYEQYF	TGTGCCGTCGGCCAGGGGGCGCTGACCTACGAGCAGTACTTC
18	TRBV29-1	NA	TRBJ1-5	NA	CSVEGVREISLSNQPQHF	TGCAGCGTTGAAGGGGTCAGGGAAATAAGTCTCAGCAATCAGCCCCAGCATTTT
13	TRBV25-1	NA	TRBJ2-2	NA	CASSEIITGGLFF	TGTGCCAGCAGTGAAATAATCACCGGGGGGCTGTTTTTT
17	TRBV18	NA	TRBJ2-3	TRBD2	CASSPNLAGASARAQYF	TGTGCCAGCTCACCGAACCTAGCGGGGGCCTCGGCGAGGGCGCAGTATTTT
14	TRBV7-9	once	TRBJ1-1	NA	CASSPWQATTEAFF	TGTGCCAGCAGCCCTTGGCAGGCGACGACTGAAGCTTTCTTT
16	TRBV7-8	NA	TRBJ2-1	NA	CASSGRDSSSYNEQFF	TGTGCCAGCAGCGGCCGGGACTCAAGCTCCTACAATGAGCAGTTCTTC
15	TRBV5-6	NA	TRBJ1-2	TRBD1	CASSPSTGLRGGYTF	TGTGCCAGCAGCCCCTCGACAGGGTTGAGGGGGGGCTACACCTTC
13	TRBV30	NA	TRBJ1-4	NA	CAWTSDSKEKLFF	TGTGCCTGGACCTCGGACAGTAAGGAAAAACTGTTTTTT
14	TRBV5-4	NA	TRBJ1-2	NA	CASSLEGETGGYTF	TGTGCCAGCAGCTTGGAGGGGGAAACGGGTGGCTACACCTTC
13	TRBV6-5	NA	TRBJ1-4	TRBD1	CASRRTGGEKLFF	TGTGCCAGCAGACGGACAGGGGGTGAAAAACTGTTTTTT
15	TRBV28	NA	TRBJ1-1	NA	CASSPPGTLNTEAFF	TGTGCCAGCAGTCCCCCCGGGACACTTAACACTGAAGCTTTCTTT
16	TRBV9	NA	TRBJ1-2	TRBD1	CASSALPGQGNYGYTF	TGTGCCAGCAGCGCCCTCCCGGGACAGGGGAACTATGGCTACACCTTC
16	TRBV9	once	TRBJ2-2	NA	CASSVASAPNTGELFF	TGTGCCAGCAGCGTAGCGTCAGCGCCGAACACCGGGGAGCTGTTTTTT
13	TRBV29-1	once	TRBJ1-2	NA	CSVRTGELHGYTF	TGCAGCGTTCGAACGGGGGAACTCCATGGCTACACCTTC
14	TRBV12-5	NA	TRBJ1-1	TRBD1	CASGPGQVNTEAFF	TGTGCTAGTGGTCCCGGACAGGTGAACACTGAAGCTTTCTTT
16	TRBV7-6	few	TRBJ2-1	TRBD2	CASSSGGDGPYNEQFF	TGTGCCAGCAGCTCCGGGGGGGACGGACCGTACAATGAGCAGTTCTTC
20	TRBV28	NA	TRBJ1-5	TRBD1	CASSSPRVPTGLSRNQPQHF	TGTGCCAGCAGTTCCCCACGCGTACCGACAGGGCTCTCGCGCAATCAGCCCCAGCATTTT
16	TRBV4-1	few	TRBJ1-5	NA	CASSQDGGLGYQPQHF	TGCGCCAGCAGCCAAGATGGCGGGCTCGGGTATCAGCCCCAGCATTTT
13	TRBV7-9	NA	TRBJ2-7	NA	CASSLGGVSEQYF	TGTGCCAGCAGCTTAGGAGGTGTCTCCGAGCAGTACTTC
14	TRBV14	NA	TRBJ2-7	NA	CASSQVGANYEQYF	TGTGCCAGCAGCCAAGTGGGGGCGAACTACGAGCAGTACTTC
16	TRBV10-1	few	TRBJ2-2	TRBD1	CASFRRGTAITGELFF	TGCGCCAGCTTCAGAAGGGGGACAGCTATCACCGGGGAGCTGTTTTTT